The 24 T cell receptor beta chains given below trace back to one sample, sequenced in a study of cytomegalovirus exposure and HLA in healthy donors. The PCR contained 60 Vbeta and 13 Jbeta primers. Assay used: immunoSEQ multiplex PCR; TCRdb lists only in-frame clones, some missing. The sample contains fewer than 140,000 clones, 65% to 85% of which appear only once. The sequenced material came from PBMCs. These receptors came from a male donor in good health and CMV-seropositive.

This clone was detected a few times. The chain carries TRBV4-2 and TRBJ2-7, with 8 positions matching TRBD1. Germline CDR1 is LGHNA and CDR2 is YNFKEQ. J lost 7 bases, V lost 1 base, and 9 bases had no gene match. This CDR3 is built from 15 residues. CDR3 residues: CASSQGGTGGREQYF. DNA of the CDR3: TGTGCCAGCAGCCAAGGTGGGACAGGAGGACGGGAGCAGTACTTC.

As for this clone: Sequence at one end of the junction differs from germline and may be a read error. V usage is TRBV7-9 and J usage is TRBJ1-1; D is undetermined. The CDR3 has 12 amino acids. The V gene's germline CDR1 is SEHNR and CDR2 FQNEAQ (reference sequence). The CDR3 region has the DNA TGTTCCAGCAGCCCGGTGGTGACTGAAGCTTTCTTT. This codes for CSSSPVVTEAFF.

The chain has TRBV6-6 and TRBJ2-7; the D gene is possibly TRBD2 (7 bases). V lost 6 bases, J lost 5 bases, and 14 bases lay in between. Germline lookup yields CDR1 MNHNY and CDR2 SVGAGI (reference sequence). CDR3 length equals 13 residues. DNA for the CDR3: TGTGCCAGCAGGGGAGGGGGGGCAAACGAGCAGTACTTC. Translated, it gives CASRGGGANEQYF.

This clone was detected a few times. The chain is built from TRBV10-3 and TRBJ1-4; 8 bases agree with TRBD1. Germline CDR1 reads ENHRY; CDR2 reads SYGVKD. The V segment lost 6 bases and the J segment 0 bases; nucleotides outside the gene matches: 9. The CDR3 spans 17 residues. CDR3 sequence: CAIRGGDRLTTNEKLFF. In DNA, the CDR3 is TGTGCCATCAGAGGGGGGGACAGGCTAACAACTAATGAAAAACTGTTTTTT.

This clone was counted a single time. This chain joins TRBV7-9 and TRBJ2-7; TRBD1 aligns across 7 bases. The germline V gene has CDR1 SEHNR and CDR2 FQNEAQ (reference sequence). V trimming: 1 base; J trimming: 1 base; junction bases outside the gene matches: 4. The CDR3 extends over 15 amino acids. The CDR3 sequence is CASSLVGTVSYEQYF. The DNA for the CDR3 is TGTGCCAGCAGCTTAGTGGGGACAGTTTCCTACGAGCAGTACTTC.

V usage is TRBV30 and J usage is TRBJ2-5, with TRBD1 as a possible D gene (6 bases). CDR1 is GTSNPN, CDR2 SVGIG, per germline (reference sequence). The ends were cut back, 3 bases at V and 4 bases at J, with 12 bases in the middle. This CDR3 is 13 amino acids long. The DNA for the CDR3 is TGTGCCTGGAGCCGCCAAGGGGGAGAGACCCAGTACTTC. As protein: CAWSRQGGETQYF.

The rearrangement uses TRBV4-1 and TRBJ2-2; 10 bases line up with TRBD2. The V gene's germline CDR1 is MGHRA and CDR2 YSYEKL. The CDR3 runs 18 residues. The V and J ends lost 1 base and 6 bases, in that order; junction bases with no gene match: 11. The CDR3 sequence is CASSQGPSGRIGSGELFF. The CDR3 DNA reads as TGCGCCAGCAGCCAAGGTCCTAGCGGGAGAATCGGATCCGGGGAGCTGTTTTTT.

The chain employs TRBV5-3 and TRBJ2-3, with 8 nucleotides matching TRBD2. TRBV5-3 is noted as an ORF with a role that remains uncertain. Trimming removed 0 bases from V and 4 bases from J; junction bases left unmatched: 4. The CDR3 is made up of 15 amino acids. For the CDR3, the DNA is TGTGCCAGAAGCTTGGGGCTAGCGGGCCCAGATACGCAGTATTTT. It yields the protein CARSLGLAGPDTQYF.

This chain links TRBV5-4 with TRBJ1-2; 8 nucleotides line up with TRBD1. Germline assignment: CDR1 SGHNT and CDR2 YYREEE (reference sequence). There are 15 residues in the CDR3. J lost 10 bases, V lost 1 base, and 12 bases had no gene match. The CDR3 DNA sequence: TGTGCCAGCAGCTTGTTTATGGGACAGGAGCCATACTACACCTTC. Its translation is CASSLFMGQEPYYTF.

This clone has more than one count but fewer than ten. The chain has TRBV4-3 and TRBJ2-7; 12 nucleotides align to TRBD2. CDR3 length: 15 residues. Germline CDR1 is LGHNA and CDR2 is YSLEER. Trimming at V came to 1 base and at J to 4 bases, leaving 2 bases not matched to a gene. The CDR3 region is CASSQGLAGAYEQYF. The DNA for the CDR3 is TGCGCCAGCAGCCAAGGACTAGCGGGGGCATACGAGCAGTACTTC.

The chain has TRBV7-2 and TRBJ2-2; TRBD2 is a possible D gene (5 bases). Trimming pared 5 bases from V and 0 bases from J, leaving 10 bases between. Germline CDR1 is SGHTA and CDR2 is FQGNSA. This CDR3 region has 15 residues. Here the CDR3 reads CASSQGLTNTGELFF. CDR3 sequence (DNA): TGTGCCAGCAGCCAAGGACTCACGAACACCGGGGAGCTGTTTTTT.

The CDR3 bases are TGTGCCAGCAGCTACTACAGGGGGCGCGTCTATGGCTACACCTTC. This sequence encodes CASSYYRGRVYGYTF. The chain joins TRBV13 to TRBJ1-2; the match to TRBD1 covers 9 bases. Germline values: CDR1 PRHDT, CDR2 FYEKMQ (reference sequence). V lost 4 bases, J lost 4 bases, and 7 bases stayed unmatched. The CDR3 covers 15 residues. Together with reference TRBV13 and TRBJ1-2, the CDR3 gives the full variable domain: AAGVIQSPRHLIKEKRETATLKCYPIPRHDTVYWYQQGPGQDPQFLISFYEKMQSDKGSIPDRFSAQQFSDYHSELNMSSLELGDSALYFCASSYYRGRVYGYTFGSGTRLTVV.

The chain recombines TRBV19 with TRBJ2-7, with 8 positions matching TRBD1. CDR3 length: 13 residues. The germline V gene encodes CDR1 LNHDA and CDR2 SQIVND (reference sequence). V gave up 6 bases and J gave up 5 bases; unmatched junction bases: 6. Written as DNA, the CDR3 is TGTGCCAGTAGCCGGGACAGGTCCGACGAGCAGTACTTC. Translated, it gives CASSRDRSDEQYF. The full variable domain, in which reference TRBV19 and TRBJ2-7 provide the parts outside the CDR3, is DGGITQSPKYLFRKEGQNVTLSCEQNLNHDAMYWYRQDPGQGLRLIYYSQIVNDFQKGDIAEGYSVSREKKESFPLTVTSAQKNPTAFYLCASSRDRSDEQYFGPGTRLTVT.

The chain recombines TRBV28 with TRBJ2-7; TRBD1 is a possible D gene (5 bases). Germline V gives CDR1 MDHEN, CDR2 SYDVKM. Trimming took off 6 bases at V and 1 base at J, with 16 bases between the two ends. There are 15 residues in the CDR3. Here the CDR3 reads CASSEQVGASYEQYF. Written as DNA, the CDR3 is TGTGCCAGCAGCGAACAGGTAGGGGCTTCCTACGAGCAGTACTTC.

The chain recombines TRBV19 with TRBJ1-5, with 7 bases identical to TRBD1. V lost 6 bases and J lost 3; bases outside the gene matches: 11. This CDR3 has 16 amino acids. The germline V gene has CDR1 LNHDA and CDR2 SQIVND (reference sequence). The CDR3 reads CASRNDRASYNQPQHF. The CDR3 region has the DNA TGTGCCAGTAGGAATGACAGGGCATCCTACAATCAGCCCCAGCATTTT. The whole variable domain, filled in from reference TRBV19 and TRBJ1-5, reads DGGITQSPKYLFRKEGQNVTLSCEQNLNHDAMYWYRQDPGQGLRLIYYSQIVNDFQKGDIAEGYSVSREKKESFPLTVTSAQKNPTAFYLCASRNDRASYNQPQHFGDGTRLSIL.

This clone was found once. The rearrangement joins TRBV25-1 to TRBJ2-3, with 8 bases matching TRBD2. Germline V gene data show CDR1 as MGHDK and CDR2 as SYGVNS. Germline trimming cut 3 bases from V and 1 base from J; bases unmatched to any gene: 9. The CDR3 length is 17 residues. The CDR3 nucleotides read TGTGCCAGCAGTGATCCTCTGGGGACTAGAGGCACAGATACGCAGTATTTT. It yields the protein CASSDPLGTRGTDTQYF.

This clone was counted between two and nine times. The chain recombines TRBV7-6 with TRBJ2-7; a weak D match, TRBD1 (5 bases). Germline assignment: CDR1 SGHVS and CDR2 FNYEAQ. CDR3 length equals 15 residues. Trimming removed 4 bases from V and 3 bases from J, with 16 bases in between. Here the CDR3 reads CASSSRQGSFYEQYF. For the CDR3, the DNA is TGTGCCAGCAGCTCGCGGCAGGGATCGTTCTACGAGCAGTACTTC.

The V gene is TRBV2, the J gene TRBJ1-5; 8 bases match TRBD1. The trim removed 3 bases at V and 5 bases at J, leaving 3 bases unmatched. Germline V gene sequence: CDR1 SNHLY, CDR2 FYNNEI. CDR3 length: 14 amino acids. The DNA for the CDR3 is TGTGCCAGCAGTGATCAGGGGGCTCATCAGCCCCAGCATTTT. Protein: CASSDQGAHQPQHF.

This sequence joins TRBV7-9 and TRBJ1-3; 11 bases align to TRBD1. CDR1 is SEHNR, CDR2 FQNEAQ, per germline (reference sequence). The V gene end was trimmed by 5 bases and the J gene end by 4 bases; junction bases not matched to a gene: 7. There are 16 residues in the CDR3. CDR3 loop: CASSHGQGANGNTIYF. CDR3 nucleotide sequence: TGTGCCAGCAGCCACGGACAGGGGGCGAACGGAAACACCATATATTTT.

The table lists this clone with a few counts. CDR3 DNA: TGTGCCAGCAGTGATCAGTCCAATGAGCAGTTCTTC. Protein sequence: CASSDQSNEQFF. The gene calls are TRBV6-1 and TRBJ2-1; D unclear. Trimming shortened V by 3 bases and J by 6 bases, and 6 bases separated the two germline ends. The CDR3 spans 12 residues. Germline V CDR1 and CDR2: MNHNS, SASEGT.

The chain recombines TRBV7-2 with TRBJ2-5, with 12 bases aligning to TRBD2. The CDR3 spans 16 residues. Germline V lookup: CDR1 SGHTA, CDR2 FQGNSA. Germline trimming cut 7 bases from V and 1 base from J; bases unmatched to any gene: 7. The CDR3 DNA is TGTGCCAGCAAATACCGGACTAGCGGGGTCCAAGAGACCCAGTACTTC. Encoded protein: CASKYRTSGVQETQYF.

DNA for the CDR3: TGTGCCAGCAGCTTCGGATACAGGGGCTCGTACAATGAGCAGTTCTTC. Its translation: CASSFGYRGSYNEQFF. V and J are TRBV7-9 and TRBJ2-1, with TRBD1 identical over 7 bases. The CDR3 covers 16 residues. Germline V gives CDR1 SEHNR, CDR2 FQNEAQ (reference sequence). Trimming cost V 3 bases and J 4 bases; bases outside gene matches: 9.

The chain carries TRBV28 and TRBJ2-7; 12 nucleotides match TRBD2. Germline-derived CDR1 and CDR2 are MDHEN and SYDVKM. The ends lost 4 bases at V and 3 bases at J; junction bases unmatched: 4. CDR3 length: 15 residues. The CDR3 is CASSSTSGSFYEQYF. The CDR3 region has the DNA TGTGCCAGCAGTTCGACTAGCGGGAGTTTCTACGAGCAGTACTTC.

The chain carries TRBV28 and TRBJ1-2, with D maybe TRBD1 (6 bases). In germline, CDR1 is MDHEN, CDR2 SYDVKM. The V gene lost 6 bases and the J gene lost 5 bases, with 16 bases spanning the gap. The CDR3 is made up of 14 amino acids. CDR3 region: CASSPHSQGYGYTF. CDR3 nucleotides: TGTGCCAGCAGCCCACACAGTCAGGGGTATGGCTACACCTTC.